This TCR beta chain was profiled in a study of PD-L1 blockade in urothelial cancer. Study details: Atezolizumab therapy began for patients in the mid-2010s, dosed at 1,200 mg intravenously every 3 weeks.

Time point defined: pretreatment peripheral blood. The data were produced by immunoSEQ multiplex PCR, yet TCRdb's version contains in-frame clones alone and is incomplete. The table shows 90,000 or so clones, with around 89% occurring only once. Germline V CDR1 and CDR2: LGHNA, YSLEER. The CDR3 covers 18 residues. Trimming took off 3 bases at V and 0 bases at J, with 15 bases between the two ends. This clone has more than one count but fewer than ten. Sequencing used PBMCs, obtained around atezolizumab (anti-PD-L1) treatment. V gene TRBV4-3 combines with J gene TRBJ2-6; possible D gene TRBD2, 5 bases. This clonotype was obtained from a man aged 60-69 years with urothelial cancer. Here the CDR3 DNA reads TGCGCCAGCAGCCAGGAGGAATTAAGACTCTCTGGGGCCAACGTCCTGACTTTC. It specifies CASSQEELRLSGANVLTF.